A selection of T cell receptor beta chains follows, all from one sample in a study of blood T cell repertoires in COVID-19. Produced via immunoSEQ multiplex PCR; TCRdb's table is partial and in-frame only. The table includes about 140,000 clones, roughly 79% detected once. The sample was PBMCs or T cells enriched from blood (not recorded which). The receptors were sampled from a woman aged 45-65 years who had recovered from COVID-19. The CDR3 runs from the conserved cysteine through the conserved F or W. The D gene is left open where the match is weak. Clone size, where shown, is once, few, many, or a class for clones that have expanded.

V gene	D gene	J gene	clone size	CDR3 protein	CDR3 DNA
TRBV7-9	-	TRBJ1-3	-	CASRAGLSPGNTIYF	TGTGCCAGCAGGGCAGGGCTTTCTCCTGGAAACACCATATATTTT
TRBV19	-	TRBJ1-1	few	CASSILGRLTEAFF	TGTGCCAGTAGTATCCTGGGCAGATTGACTGAAGCTTTCTTT
TRBV7-3	TRBD2	TRBJ2-2	-	CASSPSAGGPTGELFF	TGTGCCAGCAGCCCCTCGGCGGGAGGTCCCACCGGGGAGCTGTTTTTT
TRBV2	-	TRBJ1-4	-	CASSDHRENEKLFF	TGTGCCAGCAGTGATCACAGGGAAAATGAAAAACTGTTTTTT
TRBV19	TRBD1	TRBJ1-1	once	CASTPTGANTEAFF	TGTGCCAGTACCCCGACAGGGGCTAACACTGAAGCTTTCTTT
TRBV6-1	-	TRBJ2-7	-	CASSEVVVSLYEQYF	TGTGCCAGCAGTGAAGTTGTGGTCTCACTCTACGAGCAGTACTTC
TRBV13	-	TRBJ1-3	-	CASSLGVEGSIYF	TGTGCCAGCAGCTTAGGAGTGGAGGGTTCCATATATTTT
TRBV30	TRBD2	TRBJ2-7	-	CAWGPGLAGAYEQYF	TGTGCCTGGGGCCCGGGACTAGCGGGGGCCTACGAGCAGTACTTC
TRBV5-6	TRBD1	TRBJ1-1	once	CASSLLQGRNTEAFF	TGTGCCAGCAGCTTGTTACAGGGGAGGAACACTGAAGCTTTCTTT
TRBV11-2	TRBD2	TRBJ2-1	once	CASSRRVAGDNEQFF	TGTGCCAGCAGCCGAAGAGTAGCGGGGGACAATGAGCAGTTCTTC
TRBV6-5	TRBD2	TRBJ2-3	few	CASSPGTAGADTQYF	TGTGCCAGCAGCCCCGGGACGGCGGGGGCAGATACGCAGTATTTT
TRBV5-1	-	TRBJ2-1	-	CASTGEQFF	TGCGCCAGCACGGGAGAGCAGTTCTTC
TRBV9	-	TRBJ1-3	once	CASSVEGQGRNTIYF	TGTGCCAGCAGCGTAGAGGGGCAGGGGAGAAACACCATATATTTT
TRBV7-3	TRBD1	TRBJ2-2	-	CASSRGQENTGELFF	TGTGCCAGCAGCAGGGGACAGGAGAACACCGGGGAGCTGTTTTTT
TRBV10-3	-	TRBJ1-1	-	CAISGTGGNTEAFF	TGTGCCATCAGTGGTACGGGAGGGAACACTGAAGCTTTCTTT
TRBV5-1	TRBD1	TRBJ2-4	-	CASSLRTGGGKNIQYF	TGCGCCAGCAGCCTCCGGACAGGGGGAGGGAAAAACATTCAGTACTTC
TRBV11-3	TRBD1	TRBJ1-3	-	CASSFGGQGDSGNTIYF	TGTGCCAGCAGCTTTGGGGGACAGGGGGACTCTGGAAACACCATATATTTT
TRBV11-2	TRBD1	TRBJ2-1	-	CASSLDQVTGGNEQFF	TGTGCCAGCAGCTTAGATCAGGTGACAGGGGGCAATGAGCAGTTCTTC
TRBV5-6	-	TRBJ2-7	-	CASSLGLLGQYF	TGTGCCAGCAGCTTGGGGCTGCTAGGACAGTACTTC
TRBV6-2/TRBV6-3	TRBD2	TRBJ2-2	once	CASSLTSGGHFTGELFF	TGTGCCAGCAGTTTAACGAGCGGGGGTCACTTCACCGGGGAGCTGTTTTTT
TRBV20-1	-	TRBJ2-7	-	CSAADYEQYF	TGCAGTGCTGCGGACTACGAGCAGTACTTC
TRBV7-8	TRBD1	TRBJ2-1	many	CASSLGGTGGEQFF	TGTGCCAGCAGCTTAGGAGGGACAGGGGGTGAGCAGTTCTTC
TRBV6-1	-	TRBJ2-3	-	CASSDETWDIRDTQYF	TGTGCCAGCAGTGACGAAACATGGGACATAAGAGATACGCAGTATTTT
TRBV10-3	TRBD1	TRBJ2-3	-	CAISEETGGADTQYF	TGTGCCATCAGTGAGGAGACAGGGGGCGCAGATACGCAGTATTTT
TRBV13	-	TRBJ1-1	-	CASRMTRGAFF	TGTGCCAGCAGAATGACACGGGGGGCTTTCTTT
TRBV3-1/TRBV3-2	-	TRBJ1-2	-	CASSQAPLGGGYTF	TGTGCCAGCAGCCAAGCCCCACTGGGAGGTGGCTACACCTTC
TRBV5-4	TRBD2	TRBJ2-1	-	CASSLGTSGRRDVQKFF	TGTGCCAGCAGCTTGGGTACTAGCGGGAGAAGGGACGTACAGAAGTTCTTC
TRBV5-1	-	TRBJ1-2	-	CASSPVGLDGYTF	TGCGCCAGCAGCCCGGTGGGACTTGATGGCTACACCTTC
TRBV3-1/TRBV3-2	-	TRBJ1-4	-	CASRTATNEKLFF	TGTGCCAGCAGGACAGCAACTAATGAAAAACTGTTTTTT
TRBV9	-	TRBJ2-2	-	CASSFRVGELFF	TGTGCCAGCAGCTTCAGGGTCGGGGAGCTGTTTTTT
TRBV18	-	TRBJ1-1	once	CASSPPPGLNTEAFF	TGTGCCAGCTCACCACCTCCAGGGCTGAACACTGAAGCTTTCTTT
TRBV19	-	TRBJ1-1	-	CASSIDRERFEAFF	TGTGCCAGTAGTATAGATCGGGAGAGGTTTGAAGCTTTCTTT
TRBV14	-	TRBJ2-1	-	CASSKGVAVGYNEQFF	TGTGCCAGCAGCAAAGGGGTAGCGGTAGGTTACAATGAGCAGTTCTTC
TRBV19	TRBD1	TRBJ1-5	-	CASSPQGLGQPQHF	TGTGCCAGTAGTCCACAGGGGCTTGGGCAGCCCCAGCATTTT
TRBV5-5	TRBD1	TRBJ1-5	-	CASSLVMSGGGQPQHF	TGTGCCAGCAGCTTGGTAATGTCAGGGGGAGGTCAGCCCCAGCATTTT
TRBV28	TRBD2	TRBJ2-7	-	CASSPAGAGSGEQYF	TGTGCCAGCAGCCCCGCGGGAGCGGGATCGGGGGAGCAGTACTTC
TRBV7-9	TRBD1	TRBJ1-2	few	CASSPGQHNYGYTF	TGTGCCAGCAGCCCGGGACAGCACAACTATGGCTACACCTTC
TRBV6-5	-	TRBJ2-5	-	CASSYPGGSQETQYF	TGTGCCAGCAGTTACCCTGGTGGCAGCCAAGAGACCCAGTACTTC
TRBV6-5	TRBD2	TRBJ2-2	-	CASNGLAGVDGELFF	TGTGCCAGCAATGGACTAGCGGGGGTGGACGGGGAGCTGTTTTTT
TRBV6-5	TRBD1	TRBJ1-5	-	CASSYDRGGNQPQHF	TGTGCCAGCAGTTACGACAGGGGAGGGAATCAGCCCCAGCATTTT
TRBV29-1	-	TRBJ1-2	once	CSVVRQNYGYTF	TGCAGCGTTGTTAGACAAAACTATGGCTACACCTTC
TRBV7-6	TRBD1	TRBJ1-4	-	CASSLGRGQGEKLFF	TGTGCCAGCAGCTTAGGCCGCGGACAGGGTGAAAAACTGTTTTTT
TRBV9	TRBD2	TRBJ2-3	-	CASSVGLAGGIHTQYF	TGTGCCAGCAGCGTAGGTCTAGCGGGAGGAATTCATACGCAGTATTTT
TRBV6-1	-	TRBJ1-2	-	CASSETGYGYTF	TGTGCCAGCAGTGAAACAGGGTATGGCTACACCTTC